This paragraph reports one TCR beta chain. The CDR3 end lies 3 residues beyond the end of the read and is filled in from the germline J gene. This sample is drawn from a study of T cells in women clearing cervical HPV infection. TCRdb's copy holds only in-frame clones and misses some; the assay was immunoSEQ multiplex PCR. The sample has around 39,000 clones. This CDR3 region has 13 residues. Trimming took 1 base from V and 3 from J, leaving 7 bases between them. Germline lookup yields CDR1 GTSNPN and CDR2 SVGIG (reference sequence). The chain is built from TRBV30 and TRBJ1-5; D gene ambiguous. The sequence was obtained from a woman between 18 and 70 years old with a cervical HPV16 infection that either progressed to CIN3+ or cleared (not recorded which). Input material: blood buffy coat. CDR3 DNA (partial): TGTGCCTGGAGTGCGGGGTTCAATCAGCCC. It is translated as CAWSAGFNQP. The complete CDR3 reads CAWSAGFNQPQHF.